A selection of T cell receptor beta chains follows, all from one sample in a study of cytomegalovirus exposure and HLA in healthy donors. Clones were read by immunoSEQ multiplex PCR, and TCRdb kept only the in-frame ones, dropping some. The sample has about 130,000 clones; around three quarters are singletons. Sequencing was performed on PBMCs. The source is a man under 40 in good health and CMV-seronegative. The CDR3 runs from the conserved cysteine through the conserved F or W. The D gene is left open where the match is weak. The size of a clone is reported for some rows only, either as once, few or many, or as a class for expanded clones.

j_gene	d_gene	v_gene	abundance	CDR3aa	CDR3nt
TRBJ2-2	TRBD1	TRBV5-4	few	CASSSMGQSSGELFF	TGTGCCAGCAGCTCGATGGGACAGTCCAGCGGGGAGCTGTTTTTT
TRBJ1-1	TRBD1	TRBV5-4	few	CASSLARTGYTEAFF	TGTGCCAGCAGCTTGGCCCGGACAGGGTACACTGAAGCTTTCTTT
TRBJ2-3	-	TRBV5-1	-	CASKSFLGTDTQYF	TGCGCCAGCAAGAGCTTTCTTGGCACAGATACGCAGTATTTT
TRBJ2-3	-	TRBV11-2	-	CASSSGIGGSAQYF	TGTGCCAGCAGCTCCGGGATCGGCGGTTCGGCGCAGTATTTT
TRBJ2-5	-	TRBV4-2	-	CASSQAPGTAETQYF	TGTGCCAGCAGCCAAGCCCCTGGGACTGCTGAGACCCAGTACTTC
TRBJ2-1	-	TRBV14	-	CASSQDSWGQQFF	TGTGCCAGCAGCCAAGATAGCTGGGGGCAGCAGTTCTTC
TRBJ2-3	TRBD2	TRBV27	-	CASSSSGITDTQYF	TGTGCCAGCAGTTCCAGCGGGATTACAGATACGCAGTATTTT
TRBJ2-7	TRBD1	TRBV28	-	CASSQWDRYSYEQYF	TGTGCCAGCAGTCAATGGGACAGATACTCCTACGAGCAGTACTTC
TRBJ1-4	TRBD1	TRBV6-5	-	CASRTSGGTNEKLFF	TGTGCCAGTCGTACATCAGGGGGCACTAATGAAAAACTGTTTTTT
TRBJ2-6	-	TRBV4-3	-	CASSLDGTRGANVLTF	TGCGCCAGCAGCCTAGACGGGACAAGAGGGGCCAACGTCCTGACTTTC
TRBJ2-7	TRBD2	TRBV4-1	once	CASSQDVGATSGHRGAYGQYF	TGCGCCAGCAGCCAAGATGTTGGGGCAACTAGCGGGCACCGAGGAGCCTACGGGCAGTACTTC
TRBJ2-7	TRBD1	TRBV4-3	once	CASSQDLTGGGYEQYF	TGCGCCAGCAGCCAAGATTTGACAGGGGGCGGATACGAGCAGTACTTC
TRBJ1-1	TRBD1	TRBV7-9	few	CASSLLGTGGTEAFF	TGTGCCAGCAGCTTATTAGGGACAGGGGGCACTGAAGCTTTCTTT
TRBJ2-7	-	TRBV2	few	CASSEDPRLARNYEQYF	TGTGCCAGCAGTGAGGACCCAAGGCTAGCGAGAAACTACGAGCAGTACTTC
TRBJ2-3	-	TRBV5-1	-	CASSLGVSGVGTDTQYF	TGCGCCAGCAGCTTGGGGGTTAGCGGTGTAGGCACAGATACGCAGTATTTT
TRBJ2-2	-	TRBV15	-	CATSRAGTGPNTGELFF	TGTGCCACCAGCAGGGCCGGCACGGGTCCGAACACCGGGGAGCTGTTTTTT
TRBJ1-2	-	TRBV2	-	CASSTRVALGGYTF	TGTGCCAGCAGCACTAGAGTGGCCCTGGGGGGCTACACCTTC
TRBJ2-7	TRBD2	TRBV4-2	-	CASSQGSGGTYEQYF	TGTGCCAGCAGCCAAGGCAGCGGGGGGACCTACGAGCAGTACTTC
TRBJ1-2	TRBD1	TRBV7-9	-	CASRGGQGIGGYTF	TGTGCCAGCAGGGGTGGACAGGGAATTGGTGGCTACACCTTC
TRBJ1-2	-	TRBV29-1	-	CSGLSVSYGYTF	TGCAGCGGACTAAGTGTCTCCTATGGCTACACCTTC
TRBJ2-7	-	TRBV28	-	CASSLGTAYEQYF	TGTGCCAGCAGTTTAGGTACGGCCTACGAGCAGTACTTC
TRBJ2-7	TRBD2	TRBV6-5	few	CASSYSGGDSYEQYF	TGTGCCAGCAGTTACTCGGGGGGGGACTCCTACGAGCAGTACTTC
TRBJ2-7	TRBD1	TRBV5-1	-	CASSLLPGQGSEQYF	TGCGCCAGCAGCCTTCTCCCGGGACAGGGTTCCGAGCAGTACTTC
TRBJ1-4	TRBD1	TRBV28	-	CASNRGLVEKLFF	TGTGCCAGCAACAGGGGGTTGGTAGAAAAACTGTTTTTT
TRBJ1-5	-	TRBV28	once	CASSLGLGYSNQPQHF	TGTGCCAGCAGTTTGGGACTAGGATATAGCAATCAGCCCCAGCATTTT
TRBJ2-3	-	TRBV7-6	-	CASSLGPDTQYF	TGTGCCAGCAGCTTAGGGCCCGATACGCAGTATTTT
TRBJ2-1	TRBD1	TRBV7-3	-	CASSLDRDNEQFF	TGTGCCAGCTCGCTGGACAGGGACAATGAGCAGTTCTTC
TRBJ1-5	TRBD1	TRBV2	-	CASSNRGGNQPQHF	TGTGCCAGCAGCAACAGGGGTGGCAATCAGCCCCAGCATTTT
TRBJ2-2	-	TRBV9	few	CASSGDRDFTGELFF	TGTGCCAGCAGCGGAGACAGAGATTTCACCGGGGAGCTGTTTTTT
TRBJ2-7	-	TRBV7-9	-	CASSSETRGEQYF	TGTGCCAGCAGCAGCGAAACAAGGGGAGAGCAGTACTTC
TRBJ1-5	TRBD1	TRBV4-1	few	CASSQGPGTANQPQHF	TGCGCCAGCAGCCAAGGCCCGGGGACAGCTAATCAGCCCCAGCATTTT
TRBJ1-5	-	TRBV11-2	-	CASSPTGVGQPQHF	TGTGCCAGCAGCCCAACAGGAGTGGGTCAGCCCCAGCATTTT
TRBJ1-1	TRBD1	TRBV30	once	CAWSNRDRGSAFF	TGTGCCTGGAGTAACCGGGACAGGGGGTCGGCTTTCTTT
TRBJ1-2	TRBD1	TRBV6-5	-	CASSYSIGQDYGYTF	TGTGCCAGCAGTTACTCTATCGGACAGGACTATGGCTACACCTTC
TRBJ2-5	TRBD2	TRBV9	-	CASSAGLAGETQYF	TGTGCCAGCAGCGCTGGACTAGCCGGTGAGACCCAGTACTTC
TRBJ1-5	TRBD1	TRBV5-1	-	CASSSGTANQPQHF	TGCGCCAGCAGCTCTGGGACAGCAAATCAGCCCCAGCATTTT
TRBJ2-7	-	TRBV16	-	CASSQSASPEQYF	TGTGCCAGCAGCCAATCTGCGAGCCCCGAGCAGTACTTC
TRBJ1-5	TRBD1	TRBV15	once	CATSRDVGGLEPQHF	TGTGCCACCAGCAGAGATGTAGGGGGCCTGGAGCCCCAGCATTTT
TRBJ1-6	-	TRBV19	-	CASSEQSSPLHF	TGTGCCAGTAGTGAACAGAGTTCACCCCTCCACTTT
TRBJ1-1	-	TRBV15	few	CATSRDRRVTEAFF	TGTGCCACCAGCAGAGATAGGCGGGTAACTGAAGCTTTCTTT
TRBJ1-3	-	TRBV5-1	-	CASSSKVGGSDPSGNTIYF	TGCGCCAGCAGCTCGAAAGTCGGGGGGTCAGATCCCTCTGGAAACACCATATATTTT
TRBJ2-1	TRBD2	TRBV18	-	CASSPSAGGGDEQFF	TGTGCCAGCTCACCATCGGCGGGAGGGGGCGATGAGCAGTTCTTC
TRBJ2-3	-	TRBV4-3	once	CASSQDTTWRDTQYF	TGCGCCAGCAGCCAAGATACTACGTGGCGAGATACGCAGTATTTT
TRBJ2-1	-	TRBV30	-	CAWSVQLSNEQFF	TGTGCCTGGAGTGTACAGTTAAGTAATGAGCAGTTCTTC
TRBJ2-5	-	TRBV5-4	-	CASRRGETQYF	TGTGCCAGCAGGAGGGGGGAGACCCAGTACTTC
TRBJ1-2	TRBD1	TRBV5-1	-	CASSSGTGRVTGGYTF	TGCGCCAGCAGCTCGGGGACAGGCAGGGTCACGGGAGGCTACACCTTC
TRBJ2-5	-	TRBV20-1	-	CSAGPGETQYF	TGCAGTGCTGGACCGGGGGAGACCCAGTACTTC
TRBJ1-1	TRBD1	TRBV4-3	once	CASSQDPQGASTEAFF	TGCGCCAGCAGCCAGGACCCCCAGGGGGCCAGTACTGAAGCTTTCTTT
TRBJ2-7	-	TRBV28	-	CASSSPRKTSYEQYF	TGTGCCAGCTCTTCACCTAGGAAAACGTCGTACGAGCAGTACTTC
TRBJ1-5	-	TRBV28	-	CASSLGGARNQPQHF	TGTGCCAGCAGTTTAGGTGGGGCGCGCAATCAGCCCCAGCATTTT
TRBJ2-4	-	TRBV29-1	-	CSVGLAKNIQYF	TGCAGCGTTGGACTAGCCAAAAACATTCAGTACTTC
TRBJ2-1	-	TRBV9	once	CASSVELGSYNEQFF	TGTGCCAGCAGCGTAGAGCTAGGCTCCTACAATGAGCAGTTCTTC
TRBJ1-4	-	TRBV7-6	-	CASSLGGPGLMFF	TGTGCCAGCAGCTTAGGGGGGCCTGGGTTGATGTTTTTT
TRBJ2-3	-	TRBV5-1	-	CASSAGSGTYSTDTQYF	TGCGCCAGCAGCGCGGGCTCCGGGACTTATAGCACAGATACGCAGTATTTT
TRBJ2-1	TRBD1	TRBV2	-	CASSPTGWDYNEQFF	TGTGCCAGCAGTCCGACAGGGTGGGACTACAATGAGCAGTTCTTC
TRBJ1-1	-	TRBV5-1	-	CASSSTGNTEAFF	TGCGCCAGCAGCTCGACAGGGAACACTGAAGCTTTCTTT
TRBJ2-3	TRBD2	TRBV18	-	CASSPLAGGTDTQYF	TGTGCCAGCTCACCATTAGCGGGGGGCACAGATACGCAGTATTTT
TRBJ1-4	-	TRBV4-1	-	CASSQEGQGGEKLFF	TGCGCCAGCAGCCAAGAGGGGCAGGGCGGTGAAAAACTGTTTTTT
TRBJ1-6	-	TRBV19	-	CASSIAHRSSYNSPLHF	TGTGCCAGTAGTATAGCCCACAGAAGCTCCTATAATTCACCCCTCCACTTT
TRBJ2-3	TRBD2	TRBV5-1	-	CASRTSGRARTDTQYF	TGCGCCAGCAGGACTAGCGGGAGGGCCCGCACAGATACGCAGTATTTT